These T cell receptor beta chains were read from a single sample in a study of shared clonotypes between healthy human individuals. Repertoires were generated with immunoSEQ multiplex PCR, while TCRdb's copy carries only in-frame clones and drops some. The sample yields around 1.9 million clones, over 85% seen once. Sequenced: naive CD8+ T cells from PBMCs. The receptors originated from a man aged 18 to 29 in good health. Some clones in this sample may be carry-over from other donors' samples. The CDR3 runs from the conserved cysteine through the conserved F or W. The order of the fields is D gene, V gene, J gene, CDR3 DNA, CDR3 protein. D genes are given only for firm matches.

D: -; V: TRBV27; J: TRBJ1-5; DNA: TGTGCCAGCAGTCCCAGAGAGGGGCAAGAGCCCCAGCATTTT; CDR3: CASSPREGQEPQHF
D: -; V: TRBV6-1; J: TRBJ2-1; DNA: TGTGCCAGCAGGGCCTATGAGCAGTTCTTC; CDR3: CASRAYEQFF
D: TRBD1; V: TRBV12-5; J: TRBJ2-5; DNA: TGTGCTAGTGGTATCGACAGGGGGACTCCGCAAGAGACCCAGTACTTC; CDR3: CASGIDRGTPQETQYF
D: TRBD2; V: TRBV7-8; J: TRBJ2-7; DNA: TGTGCCAGCAGCTTTGGACTAGCGGGAGCCGGGTCCTACGAGCAGTACTTC; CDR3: CASSFGLAGAGSYEQYF
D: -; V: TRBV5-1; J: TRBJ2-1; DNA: TGCGCCAGCAGCTCCCCGCGGGGCGGCAATGAGCAGTTCTTC; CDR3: CASSSPRGGNEQFF
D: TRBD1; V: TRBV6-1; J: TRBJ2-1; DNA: TGTGCCGCCCGGGACAGGGGGTTCGATGAGCAGTTCTTC; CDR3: CAARDRGFDEQFF
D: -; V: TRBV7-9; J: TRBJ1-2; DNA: TGTGCCAGCAGCTTGAATAGGGCTGCCCTAGGCGGCTACACCTTC; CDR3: CASSLNRAALGGYTF
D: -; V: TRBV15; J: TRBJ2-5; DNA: TGTGCCACTGCGACGGAACGCACCCAAGAGACCCAGTACTTC; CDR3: CATATERTQETQYF
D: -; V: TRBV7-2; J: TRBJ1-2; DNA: TGTGCCAGCAGCAATAGGGATCCTGGCTACACCTTC; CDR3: CASSNRDPGYTF
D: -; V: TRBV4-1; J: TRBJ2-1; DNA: TGCGCCAGCAGCCACACCTGGGGGGCCCATCCGTTCTTC; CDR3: CASSHTWGAHPFF
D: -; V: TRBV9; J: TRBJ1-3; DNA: TGTGCCAGCAGCGTATCAGGGGAGGCTGGAAACACCATATATTTT; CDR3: CASSVSGEAGNTIYF
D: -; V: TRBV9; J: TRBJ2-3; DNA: TGTGCCAGCAGCCCCGCGGCCGGCACAGATACGCAGTATTTT; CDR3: CASSPAAGTDTQYF
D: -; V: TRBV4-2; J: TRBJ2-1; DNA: TGTGCCAGCAGCCAAGATCGAAGTTCCTACAATGAGCAGTTCTTC; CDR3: CASSQDRSSYNEQFF
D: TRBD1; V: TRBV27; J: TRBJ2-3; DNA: TGTGCCAGCAGTGAATTGACAGGGGTGTCGGACTACACAGATACGCAGTATTTT; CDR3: CASSELTGVSDYTDTQYF
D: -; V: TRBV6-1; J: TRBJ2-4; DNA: TGTGCCAGCAGTGAAAGGAATTGGGACCCAGCCAAAAACATTCAGTACTTC; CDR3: CASSERNWDPAKNIQYF